The 14 T cell receptor beta chains in this list originate from one sample, sequenced in a study of PD-1 blockade in classical Hodgkin lymphoma. Time point noted: cycle 4 day 1 (C4D1), after six to seven weeks of nivolumab. Relapses following autologous stem cell transplantation were seen in all patients, with brentuximab vedotin exposure varying. Thawed PBMCs underwent magnetic negative selection to yield purified CD4+ T cells. TCRdb's copy holds only in-frame clones and misses some; the assay was immunoSEQ multiplex PCR. The table lists about 27,000 clones, about 85% of them singletons, with 2% to 2.5% in the top ten. Sequencing used CD4+ T cells from blood, obtained before the fourth cycle of nivolumab. The receptors here all came from a human donor with classical Hodgkin lymphoma.

The chain combines TRBV27 with TRBJ1-2; D remains ambiguous. Germline CDR1 and CDR2: MNHEY and SMNVEV (reference sequence). Deletions cut 2 bases from V and 4 bases from J, with 8 bases between. This CDR3 has 13 residues. CDR3 nucleotide sequence: TGTGCCAGCAGTTTAGCTGGGAGCTATGGCTACACCTTC. Amino acids: CASSLAGSYGYTF.

A remark on this clone: No conserved phenylalanine or tryptophan is present at the end of the CDR3, so a read error is the likely explanation. Because the CDR3's place on the DNA is in doubt, the DNA is left out and the CDR3 is given as listed by TCRdb. The rearrangement joins TRBV7-9 to TRBJ2-4. The CDR3 extends over 8 residues, inclusive of both ends. The germline V gene has CDR1 SEHNR and CDR2 FQNEAQ (reference sequence). The chain's CDR3 is CASSLGVV.

This chain uses TRBV7-2 with TRBJ2-2; 7 bases are shared with TRBD2. The CDR3 extends over 18 amino acids. Trimming took 1 base from V and 3 from J; bases not matched to a gene: 11. CDR1 is SGHTA, CDR2 FQGNSA, per germline. In nucleotides, the CDR3 is TGTGCCAGCAGCTTAGTCCAGTGGGGGGGTACGGACACCGGGGAGCTGTTTTTT. Translating it yields CASSLVQWGGTDTGELFF. Looking up the rest from reference TRBV7-2 and TRBJ2-2 gives the full variable domain: GAGVSQSPSNKVTEKGKDVELRCDPISGHTALYWYRQSLGQGLEFLIYFQGNSAPDKSGLPSDRFSAERTGGSVSTLTIQRTQQEDSAVYLCASSLVQWGGTDTGELFFGEGSRLTVL.

The genes are TRBV6-4 and TRBJ2-7; D tentatively fits TRBD1 or TRBD2 (5 bases each). Germline-derived CDR1 and CDR2 are MRHNA and SNTAGT. There are 16 residues in the CDR3. V was trimmed by 2 bases and J by 1 base, leaving 15 bases between them. The DNA for the CDR3 is TGTGCCAGCAGTGACCCCCCGGGACGGGGATCCTACGAGCAGTACTTC. It translates to CASSDPPGRGSYEQYF.

There are a few counts of this clone. V and J are TRBV6-1 and TRBJ1-3, with a weak D call TRBD1 (6 bases). V gave up 11 bases and J gave up 4 bases, with 12 bases separating them. The CDR3 extends over 12 amino acids. Germline CDR1 is MNHNS and CDR2 is SASEGT. CDR3 coding DNA: TGTGCCGGAGGGGGTGACGGAAACACCATATATTTT. It encodes CAGGGDGNTIYF.

The chain couples TRBV19 to TRBJ1-5, with D perhaps TRBD1 (5 bases). V lost 7 bases to trimming and J lost 9 bases, with 13 bases between them. The CDR3 is 12 residues long. Germline CDR1 LNHDA, CDR2 SQIVND (reference sequence). CDR3 in amino acids: CASNNGGLPQHF. CDR3 DNA sequence: TGTGCCAGTAACAATGGGGGACTGCCCCAGCATTTT.

This chain joins TRBV11-3 and TRBJ2-7, with TRBD2 matching over 13 bases. The V gene's germline CDR1 is SGHNT and CDR2 YENEEA. This CDR3 comprises 15 residues. Trimming cost V 4 bases and J 5 bases; bases outside gene matches: 5. CDR3 bases: TGTGCCAGCAGCTCGGGACTAGCGGGATCTAACGAGCAGTACTTC. Translated, it gives CASSSGLAGSNEQYF.

V and J are TRBV27 and TRBJ2-7; 8 bases match TRBD1. The CDR3 consists of 15 residues. Germline V lookup: CDR1 MNHEY, CDR2 SMNVEV (reference sequence). V gave up 4 bases and J gave up 3 bases; unmatched junction bases: 8. CDR3 sequence: CASSSQGQGSYEQYF. CDR3 DNA sequence: TGTGCCAGCAGTTCCCAAGGACAGGGAAGCTACGAGCAGTACTTC.

This clone appeared a single time. The rearrangement uses TRBV5-5 and TRBJ2-3; 9 positions agree with TRBD2. The CDR3 is made up of 17 amino acids. With V trimmed by 4 bases and J by 0 bases, 9 bases remained unmatched. Germline V gene lookup returns CDR1 SGHKS and CDR2 YYEKEE (reference sequence). For the CDR3, the DNA is TGTGCCAGCAGCCATTGGGGGCGGGAGGGCAGCACAGATACGCAGTATTTT. Its translation is CASSHWGREGSTDTQYF. Complete variable domain (other parts from reference TRBV5-5 and TRBJ2-3): DAGVTQSPTHLIKTRGQQVTLRCSPISGHKSVSWYQQVLGQGPQFIFQYYEKEERGRGNFPDRFSARQFPNYSSELNVNALLLGDSALYLCASSHWGREGSTDTQYFGPGTRLTVL.

The chain combines TRBV7-9 with TRBJ1-1; 8 bases are a match to TRBD1. The CDR3 has 15 amino acids. V lost 5 bases to trimming and J lost 1 base; unmatched junction nucleotides: 6. Germline-derived CDR1 and CDR2 are SEHNR and FQNEAQ (reference sequence). The CDR3 nucleotides are TGTGCCAGCAGCCCCTCGGACAGGGCGAACACTGAAGCTTTCTTT. Translation gives CASSPSDRANTEAFF.

The V call is TRBV6-1, the J call TRBJ2-3, with 8 nucleotides matching TRBD2. The CDR3 has 15 residues. The V gene's germline CDR1 is MNHNS and CDR2 SASEGT. V shed 4 bases, J shed 1 base, and the junction held 4 bases outside the gene matches. The CDR3 DNA is TGTGCCAGCAGTGCAGGGACTAGGGGCACAGATACGCAGTATTTT. It codes for CASSAGTRGTDTQYF.

This chain joins TRBV18 and TRBJ1-5; D remains ambiguous. Germline V gene sequence: CDR1 KGHSH, CDR2 LQKENI. V was clipped by 5 bases and J by 9 bases, with 23 bases between them. This CDR3 is 16 amino acids long. The CDR3 loop is CASSAGPQTQRLPQHF. CDR3 DNA: TGTGCCAGCTCAGCCGGTCCTCAGACTCAACGGCTGCCCCAGCATTTT. Combining the CDR3 with reference TRBV18 and TRBJ1-5 gives the whole variable domain NAGVMQNPRHLVRRRGQEARLRCSPMKGHSHVYWYRQLPEEGLKFMVYLQKENIIDESGMPKERFSAEFPKEGPSILRIQQVVRGDSAAYFCASSAGPQTQRLPQHFGDGTRLSIL.

This clone appeared a few times. This chain connects TRBV5-6 to TRBJ1-3; D possibly corresponds to TRBD1 (6 bases). The CDR3 runs to 14 residues. V dropped 4 bases and J dropped 3 bases, with 11 bases sitting between them. The germline CDR1 and CDR2 sequences are SGHDT and YYEEEE. CDR3 sequence: CASSPTGIGNTIYF. The CDR3 DNA follows: TGTGCCAGCAGCCCTACAGGGATTGGAAACACCATATATTTT. Full variable domain (missing parts from reference TRBV5-6 and TRBJ1-3): DAGVTQSPTHLIKTRGQQVTLRCSPKSGHDTVSWYQQALGQGPQFIFQYYEEEERQRGNFPDRFSGHQFPNYSSELNVNALLLGDSALYLCASSPTGIGNTIYFGEGSWLTVV.

To note about this clone: Other DNA sequences in this specimen translate into the identical CDR3. The rearrangement uses TRBV15 and TRBJ2-7, with D tentatively TRBD1 (6 bases). Germline CDR1 reads LNHNV; CDR2 reads YYDKDF (reference sequence). The CDR3 has 14 residues. V lost 0 bases, J lost 1 base, and 7 bases lay in between. CDR3 in DNA: TGTGCCACCAGCAGAGATACAGGGTCCTACGAGCAGTACTTC. It translates to CATSRDTGSYEQYF.